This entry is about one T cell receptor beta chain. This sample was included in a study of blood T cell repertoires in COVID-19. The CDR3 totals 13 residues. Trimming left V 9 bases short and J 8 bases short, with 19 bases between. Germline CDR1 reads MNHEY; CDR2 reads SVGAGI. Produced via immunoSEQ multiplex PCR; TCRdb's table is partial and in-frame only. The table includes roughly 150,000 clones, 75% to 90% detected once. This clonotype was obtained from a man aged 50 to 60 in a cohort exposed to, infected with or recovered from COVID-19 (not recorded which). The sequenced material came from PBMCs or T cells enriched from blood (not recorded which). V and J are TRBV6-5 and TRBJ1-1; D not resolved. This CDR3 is CASKVVESWEAFF. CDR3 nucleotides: TGTGCCAGTAAGGTAGTGGAGAGCTGGGAAGCTTTCTTT.